This T cell receptor beta chain is from a study of T cells in Graves' hyperthyroidism and ophthalmopathy. Study-level points and caveats: In the blood, most expanded thyroid clonotypes above 0.001 appeared as well.

The source of the PBMCs was roughly 10 ml of fresh peripheral blood. The source material, RNA transcripts, was used to amplify TCR beta CDR3 regions. Initially, a first-round RT-PCR of the TCR CDR3 employed the HTBI primer set. TCRdb passed the multiplex PCR reads through MiXCR, listing each CDR3 protein once. The data contain some 580,000 distinct CDR3 sequences, more than 15% of them singletons. The CDR3 length is 14 residues. The ends were cut back, 7 bases at V and 3 bases at J, with 12 bases in the middle. Germline loops: CDR1 MNHNS, CDR2 SASEGT. Concerning this clonotype itself: The antigen is unknown.

The chain has TRBV6-1 and TRBJ2-2; TRBD1 might be the D (5 bases). Material: blood. The sequence was obtained from a woman aged 40 to 50 with Graves' ophthalmopathy. CDR3 nucleotide sequence: TGTGCCAGCAAAGCAGGGATATACACCGGGGAGCTGTTTTTT. It yields the protein CASKAGIYTGELFF.